This T cell receptor (beta chain) was captured by sequencing in a study of blood T cells in healthy people across ages. Findings of the study overall: With naive T cell percentage, TCR beta diversity showed a strong correlation.

A second roughly 7 to 11 cycle PCR used barcoded and J-beta primers. Paired-end reads containing CDR3 totaled no fewer than 2.5 million for each sample. TCRdb recomputed calls from the 5' RACE reads with MiXCR, one row per CDR3 protein. The repertoire holds about 560,000 distinct CDR3 sequences, with over 25% as singletons. Comment on this clonotype: Its antigen is unidentified.

This sample was also put to use in a study of T cells of mothers and their children.

This sequence originates from a boy between 2 and 10 years old in good health. Sequencing input: blood.

This chain's CDR3 is CAWSLGQRTEQFF. The DNA for the CDR3 is TGTGCCTGGAGTCTGGGGCAGCGTACTGAGCAGTTCTTC. This rearrangement joins TRBV30 to TRBJ2-1; possible D gene TRBD1, 5 bases. Germline V gene sequence: CDR1 GTSNPN, CDR2 SVGIG (reference sequence). Trimming took 2 bases from V and 9 from J, leaving 14 bases between them. This CDR3 spans 13 amino acids.